This T cell receptor (beta chain) comes out of a study of blood T cell repertoires in COVID-19. Researchers sorted participants into cohorts using their self-reported clinical history. Assay used: immunoSEQ multiplex PCR; TCRdb lists only in-frame clones, some missing. Of about 250,000 clones listed, roughly four fifths were seen once; the top ten hold 3.4%. CDR1 is SNHLY and CDR2 is FYNNEI in the germline V gene. Trimming took off 6 bases at V and 0 bases at J, with 9 bases between the two ends. CDR3 length equals 13 residues. The V call is TRBV2, the J call TRBJ2-7, with D perhaps TRBD1 (5 bases). The source of this sequence is a man aged 45 to 65 who had recovered from COVID-19. Sequencing was done on a sample of PBMCs or T cells enriched from blood (not recorded which). This chain's CDR3 is CASSADSSYEQYF. CDR3 sequence (DNA): TGTGCCAGCAGCGCCGACAGCTCCTACGAGCAGTACTTC.